The text below deals with one T cell receptor beta chain. Its antigen remains unidentified. These data are taken from a study of T cells after yellow fever vaccination. TCRdb re-called the 5' RACE reads with MiXCR, one entry per CDR3 protein. The sample contains 500,000 to 700,000 distinct CDR3 sequences, around 21% of which appear only once. Study observations and caveats: The appearance of a small share of clonotypes in both CD4 and CD8 compartments was observed.

Germline V gene lookup returns CDR1 MNHEY and CDR2 SVGEGT. CDR3 size: 16 residues. With 0 bases removed from V and 6 bases from J, the gap between germline ends came to 18 bases. The TCR originated in a man aged 25 to 40 who received the YFV17D yellow fever vaccine. The chain links TRBV6-2 or TRBV6-3 to TRBJ2-7, with a possible D match to TRBD2 (5 bases). Sequencing used PBMCs, obtained 15 days after the yellow fever booster vaccination. The CDR3 DNA follows: TGTGCCAGCAGTTACTCGATAGGGAGTGGAGTACGCGAGCAGTACTTC. As protein: CASSYSIGSGVREQYF.